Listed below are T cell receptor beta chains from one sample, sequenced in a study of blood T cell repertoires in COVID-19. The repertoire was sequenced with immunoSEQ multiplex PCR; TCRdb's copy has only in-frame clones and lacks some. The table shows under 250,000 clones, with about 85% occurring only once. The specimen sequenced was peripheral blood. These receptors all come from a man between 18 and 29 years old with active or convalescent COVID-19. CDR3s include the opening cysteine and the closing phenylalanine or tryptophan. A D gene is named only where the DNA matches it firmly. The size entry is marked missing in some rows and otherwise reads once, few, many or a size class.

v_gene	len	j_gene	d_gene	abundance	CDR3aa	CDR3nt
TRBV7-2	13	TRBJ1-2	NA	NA	CASSPENNYGYTF	TGTGCCAGCAGCCCGGAGAATAACTATGGCTACACCTTC
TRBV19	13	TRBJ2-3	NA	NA	CASKSVGADTQYF	TGTGCCAGTAAATCGGTAGGGGCAGATACGCAGTATTTT
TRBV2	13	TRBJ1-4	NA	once	CASSSGINEKLFF	TGTGCCAGCAGTTCAGGGATTAATGAAAAACTGTTTTTT
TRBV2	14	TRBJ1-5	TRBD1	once	CASVQGESNQPQHF	TGTGCCAGCGTACAGGGGGAGAGCAATCAGCCCCAGCATTTT
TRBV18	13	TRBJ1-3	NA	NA	CASSPRDKNTIYF	TGTGCCAGCTCACCCCGAGACAAAAACACCATATATTTT
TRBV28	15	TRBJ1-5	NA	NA	CASSFTGGGNQPQHF	TGTGCCAGCAGTTTTACGGGGGGCGGCAATCAGCCCCAGCATTTT
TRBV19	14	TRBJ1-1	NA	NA	CASSQTGGSTEAFF	TGTGCCAGTAGCCAGACAGGCGGAAGCACTGAAGCTTTCTTT
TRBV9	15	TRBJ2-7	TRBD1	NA	CASSVEQDRGYEQYF	TGTGCCAGCAGCGTAGAACAGGACAGGGGGTACGAGCAGTACTTC
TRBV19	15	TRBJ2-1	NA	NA	CASSMRRGSYNEQFF	TGTGCCAGTAGTATGAGGAGGGGTTCCTACAATGAGCAGTTCTTC
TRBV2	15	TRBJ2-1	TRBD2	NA	CASSPSGGRGNEQFF	TGTGCCAGCAGTCCCAGCGGGGGGCGGGGCAATGAGCAGTTCTTC
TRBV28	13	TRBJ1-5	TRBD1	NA	CASSHRGLMPQHF	TGTGCCAGCAGTCACAGGGGTCTGATGCCCCAGCATTTT
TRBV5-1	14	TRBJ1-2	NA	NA	CASSLASGAEGYTF	TGCGCCAGCAGCTTGGCCAGCGGGGCCGAGGGCTACACCTTC
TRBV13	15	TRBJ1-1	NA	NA	CASSLGGAVTLEAFF	TGTGCCAGCAGCTTAGGAGGCGCTGTGACTTTAGAAGCTTTCTTT
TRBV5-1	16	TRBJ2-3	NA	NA	CASSWGQRGTSDTQYF	TGCGCCAGCAGCTGGGGGCAGCGGGGTACATCAGATACGCAGTATTTT
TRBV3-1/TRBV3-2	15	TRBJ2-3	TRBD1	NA	CASSAWTGGTDTQYF	TGTGCCAGCTCCGCCTGGACAGGGGGCACAGATACGCAGTATTTT
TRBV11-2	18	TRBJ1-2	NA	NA	CASRRGAGRIRGNGGYTF	TGTGCCAGCCGTCGCGGGGCAGGGCGGATTAGGGGTAATGGGGGCTACACCTTC
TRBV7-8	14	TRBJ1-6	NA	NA	CASSWGGVGSPLHF	TGTGCCAGCAGCTGGGGAGGGGTAGGTTCACCCCTCCACTTT
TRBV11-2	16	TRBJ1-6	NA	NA	CASSPRGGSYNSPLHF	TGTGCCAGCAGCCCCCGGGGGGGCTCCTATAATTCACCCCTCCACTTT
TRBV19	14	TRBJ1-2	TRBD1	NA	CASTFDRGIGGYTF	TGTGCCAGTACCTTCGACAGGGGGATCGGTGGCTACACCTTC
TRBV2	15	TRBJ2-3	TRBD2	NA	CASEPSGSPADTQYF	TGTGCCAGTGAGCCCAGCGGGAGTCCCGCAGATACGCAGTATTTT
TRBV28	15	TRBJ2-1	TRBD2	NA	CASSLIAGGYNEQFF	TGTGCCAGCAGTTTGATAGCGGGAGGTTACAATGAGCAGTTCTTC
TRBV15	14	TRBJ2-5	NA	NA	CATSRDLGGETQYF	TGTGCCACCAGCAGAGATCTAGGGGGAGAGACCCAGTACTTC
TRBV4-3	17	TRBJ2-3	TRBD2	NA	CASSQDAAGGIGDTQYF	TGCGCCAGCAGCCAAGATGCAGCGGGAGGCATAGGAGATACGCAGTATTTT
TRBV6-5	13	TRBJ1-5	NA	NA	CASRREGGQPQHF	TGTGCCAGCAGGCGGGAAGGCGGTCAGCCCCAGCATTTT
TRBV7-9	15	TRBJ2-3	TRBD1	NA	CASSSGTDLADTQYF	TGTGCCAGCAGCTCCGGGACAGATCTAGCAGATACGCAGTATTTT
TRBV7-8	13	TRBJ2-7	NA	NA	CASSQGGTNEQYF	TGTGCCAGCAGCCAGGGGGGGACCAACGAGCAGTACTTC
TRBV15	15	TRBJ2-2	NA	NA	CATSRDRGSSGELFF	TGTGCCACCAGCAGAGATAGGGGTAGCTCCGGGGAGCTGTTTTTT
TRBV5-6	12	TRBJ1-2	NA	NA	CASSLVPGGYTF	TGTGCCAGCAGCTTGGTCCCCGGGGGCTACACCTTC
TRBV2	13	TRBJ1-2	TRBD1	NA	CASNQQGTYGYTF	TGTGCCAGCAATCAACAGGGGACCTATGGCTACACCTTC
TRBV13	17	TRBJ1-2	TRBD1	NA	CASSLEEGDRVLHGYTF	TGTGCCAGCAGCTTAGAGGAGGGCGACAGGGTCCTCCATGGCTACACCTTC
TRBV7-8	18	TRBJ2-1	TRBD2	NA	CASSSRLAGTFWGNEQFF	TGTGCCAGCAGCTCGAGACTAGCGGGTACCTTTTGGGGCAATGAGCAGTTCTTC
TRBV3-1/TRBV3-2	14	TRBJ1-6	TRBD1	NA	CASSQGQGSTPLHF	TGTGCCAGCAGCCAAGGACAGGGTAGTACTCCCCTCCACTTT
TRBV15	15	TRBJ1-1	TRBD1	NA	CATSRGGVGTVQAFF	TGTGCCACCAGCAGAGGAGGAGTTGGGACAGTTCAAGCTTTCTTT
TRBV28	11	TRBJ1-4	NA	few	CASSYNEKLFF	TGTGCCAGCAGCTATAATGAAAAACTGTTTTTT
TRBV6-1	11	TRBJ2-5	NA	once	CASSELDSPYF	TGTGCCAGCAGTGAATTGGACTCCCCATACTTC
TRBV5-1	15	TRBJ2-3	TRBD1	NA	CASSQGQGATDTQYF	TGCGCCAGCAGCCAAGGACAGGGGGCTACAGATACGCAGTATTTT
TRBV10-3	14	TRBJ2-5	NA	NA	CAIRAGLYQETQYF	TGTGCCATCAGGGCAGGGTTGTACCAAGAGACCCAGTACTTC
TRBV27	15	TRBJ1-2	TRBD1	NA	CASSWTGAPNYGYTF	TGTGCCAGCAGTTGGACAGGGGCTCCTAACTATGGCTACACCTTC
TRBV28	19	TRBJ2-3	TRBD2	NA	CASSSPASRLAGWTDTQYF	TGTGCCAGCAGTTCCCCCGCGTCCCGACTAGCGGGATGGACAGATACGCAGTATTTT
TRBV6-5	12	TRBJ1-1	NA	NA	CASSPGNTEAFF	TGTGCCAGCAGTCCGGGGAACACTGAAGCTTTCTTT
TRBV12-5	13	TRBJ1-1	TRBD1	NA	CASGKDRATEAFF	TGTGCTAGTGGCAAAGACAGGGCCACTGAAGCTTTCTTT
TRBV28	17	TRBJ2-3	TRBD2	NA	CASSLGEGLAGAFTQYF	TGTGCCAGCAGTTTAGGGGAGGGGCTAGCGGGAGCCTTTACGCAGTATTTT
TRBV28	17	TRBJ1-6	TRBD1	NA	CASSPWTGDRGNSPLHF	TGTGCCAGCAGTCCATGGACTGGCGACAGGGGTAATTCACCCCTCCACTTT
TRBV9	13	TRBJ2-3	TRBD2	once	CASSLGGVDTQYF	TGTGCCAGCAGCCTTGGGGGGGTAGATACGCAGTATTTT
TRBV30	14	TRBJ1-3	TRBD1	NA	CAWIGGGFKNTIYF	TGTGCCTGGATTGGAGGGGGCTTTAAAAACACCATATATTTT
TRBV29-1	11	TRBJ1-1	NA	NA	CSVATGIEAFF	TGCAGCGTCGCGACAGGAATTGAAGCTTTCTTT
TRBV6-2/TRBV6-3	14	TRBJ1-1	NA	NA	CASSYAGENTEAFF	TGTGCCAGCAGTTACGCCGGGGAAAACACTGAAGCTTTCTTT